The clone carrying this T cell receptor (beta chain) was picked up a small number of times. Its antigen is undetermined. This specimen comes from a study of beta chain features in type 1 diabetes. Study conclusions and caveats: The study found moderately but significantly shorter TCRB CDR3s in all four CD4+ subsets of Type 1 diabetes patients.

Reverse transcribing all isolated RNA meant expressed TCRB transcripts were sequenced. The protocol was immunoSEQ multiplex PCR, while the TCRdb copy is restricted to in-frame clones and leaves out a portion. The table includes around 280,000 clones, approximately 15% detected once. Sequencing used naive CD4+ T cells from blood. This receptor was obtained from a man between 18 and 29 years old with type 1 diabetes.

The CDR3 nucleotides are TGTGCCAGCAGCTCCCAGCGCGGGGGGGCCTACAATGAGCAGTTCTTC. Amino acids: CASSSQRGGAYNEQFF. V is TRBV14 and J is TRBJ2-1, with 9 bases lining up with TRBD2. The CDR3 covers 16 residues. CDR1 and CDR2 from the germline V gene are SGHDN and FVKESK. The V gene end was trimmed by 5 bases and the J gene end by 2 bases; junction bases not matched to a gene: 7.